The T cell receptor (beta chain) under discussion was sequenced for a study of a mutant IDH1 vaccine in newly diagnosed glioma. On the study more broadly: Patients received vaccination from 4-6 weeks after radiotherapy alone, or with temozolomide cycles. Weeks 35 and 47 hosted visits V12 and V13, respectively.

J was trimmed by 7 bases and V by 5 bases; bases with no gene match: 6. Germline V CDR1 and CDR2: SGHNT, YENEEA. There are 16 residues in the CDR3. Regarding this clone: What it binds is unknown.

Sample time point: week 47, end of study. Each vaccine dose was 300 ug of mutant IDH1 20-mer peptide, with topical imiquimod. Data came from immunoSEQ multiplex PCR; TCRdb stores just in-frame clones and leaves some out. This sample has tens of thousands of clones, with 76% found just once. Study-level points and caveats: Seemingly, pseudoprogression had no relation to changes in the top peripheral T cell clonotypes.

The genes are TRBV11-3 and TRBJ2-1; 15 nucleotides line up with TRBD2. This clonotype was sampled from a woman in her thirties or forties with glioma. Some clones in this sample may be carry-over from other donors' samples. Sequences were derived from PBMCs, sampled from a glioma patient whose treatment included an IDH1 peptide vaccine. This CDR3 reads CASSPGLAGGRNEQFF. CDR3 in DNA: TGTGCCAGCAGCCCTGGACTAGCGGGGGGGCGGAATGAGCAGTTCTTC.